This T cell receptor (beta chain) was sequenced during a study of cytomegalovirus exposure and HLA in healthy donors. In the PCR, 60 Vbeta and 13 Jbeta primers were used. The table came from immunoSEQ multiplex PCR; TCRdb's copy has only in-frame clones and leaves some out. This table holds under 200,000 clones, approximately 79% found once. Study results and caveats: In a later analysis, roughly 17,000 TCR beta sequences were associated with HLA alleles at 0.05 false discovery rate.

Germline lookup yields CDR1 MDHEN and CDR2 SYDVKM. This CDR3 has 17 amino acids. The V end lost 7 bases, the J end lost 4 bases, and 24 bases lay between the germline ends. Regarding this clone: Its antigen remains unknown.

This chain uses TRBV28 with TRBJ2-3; possible D gene TRBD2, 9 bases. Sequencing was carried out using PBMCs. The source of this sequence is a woman aged 40 to 50 in good health and CMV-seronegative. CDR3 protein: CASMRTGFAGGADTQYF. The CDR3 region has the DNA TGTGCCAGCATGAGGACAGGGTTTGCGGGGGGGGCAGATACGCAGTATTTT.